Each of the 11 T cell receptor beta chains below was sequenced from the same sample in a study of post-analysis software for immune sequencing data (dated by TCRdb to between 2014 and 2017). Findings and caveats that apply to the study as a whole: Patients showed significantly higher frequencies than controls for about five TRBV segments, among them TRBV5-6, TRBV5-1 and TRBV20-1.

Antigen specificity for these receptors is unknown. Library preparation was by PCR. Sequenced on an Illumina HiSeq 2500. Unique molecular identifiers were incorporated into TCR beta cDNA libraries to reduce PCR and sequencing biases. TCRdb took the public reads, trimmed them with fastp at Q25, ran MiXCR for clone calling and kept in-frame beta chains. Rows are unified per CDR3 protein, each entry keeping the most common DNA and genes. In this sample the table shows about 810,000 distinct CDR3 sequences, approximately 57% of which occur a single time. Around 4.5% of the sample rests with the top ten. Input material: blood. Source of these receptors: a girl aged 10-17 years with multiple sclerosis.

The V and J genes are TRBV10-3 and TRBJ2-7, with 7 bases fitting TRBD1. The trim removed 0 bases at V and 2 bases at J, leaving 7 bases unmatched. In germline, CDR1 is ENHRY, CDR2 SYGVKD. The CDR3 has 16 residues. This CDR3 reads CAISESAAGGTYEQYF. In DNA, the CDR3 is TGTGCCATCAGTGAGTCAGCGGCAGGGGGAACCTACGAGCAGTACTTC.

Only a few counts were recorded for this clonotype. The chain carries TRBV7-2 and TRBJ2-7; no clear D. Germline CDR1 SGHTA, CDR2 FQGNSA. The CDR3 has 13 residues. Trimming cost V 1 base and J 1 base, with 5 bases left between them. The CDR3 sequence: CASSLVESYEQYF. CDR3 nucleotides: TGTGCCAGCAGCTTAGTCGAGTCCTACGAGCAGTACTTC.

To note about this clonotype: One junction end disagrees with the germline gene, perhaps due to a read error. The chain recombines TRBV7-6 with TRBJ2-3; 8 bases line up with TRBD2. The CDR3 sequence is 17 residues long. Germline V gene lookup returns CDR1 SGHVS and CDR2 FNYEAQ. CDR3 DNA sequence: TGTACCAGCAGTCCCCTGGCGGGGGGTGTTTTGACAGATACGCAGTATTTT. This translates into CTSSPLAGGVLTDTQYF.

This clonotype was recorded a few times. The CDR3 region is CASSTGLEETQYF. The CDR3 DNA reads as TGCGCCAGCAGCACTGGACTAGAAGAGACCCAGTACTTC. The rearrangement joins TRBV5-1 to TRBJ2-7; 7 bases line up with TRBD2. Matching the DNA end better, TRBJ2-5 makes the J call doubtful. The CDR3 sequence is 13 residues long. Germline values: CDR1 SGHRS, CDR2 YFSETQ.

J is TRBJ2-3 and V is TRBV7-2; D not resolved. The CDR3 is made up of 16 amino acids. The germline CDR1 and CDR2 sequences are SGHTA and FQGNSA. V was pared by 1 base and J by 2 bases, with 13 bases between. For the CDR3, the DNA is TGTGCCAGCAGCTTAGTGGGGTCGCGGTCCACAGATACGCAGTATTTT. Its translation is CASSLVGSRSTDTQYF.

This chain links TRBV6-1 with TRBJ2-6; D gene ambiguous. The CDR3 extends over 18 amino acids. CDR1 and CDR2 from the germline V gene are MNHNS and SASEGT. Trimming took 8 bases from V and 0 from J, leaving 20 bases between them. The CDR3 coding sequence is TGTGCCAGCGCCTTGGAGTTGGCTCTTGGCTCTGGGGCCAACGTCCTGACTTTC. Residues: CASALELALGSGANVLTF.

The genes are TRBV5-1 and TRBJ2-1; 11 bases are shared with TRBD1. The germline V gene encodes CDR1 SGHRS and CDR2 YFSETQ. There are 16 residues in the CDR3. With V trimmed by 4 bases and J by 8 bases, 11 bases remained unmatched. The DNA of the CDR3 is TGCGCCAGCAGCCGGACAGGGGGCAGGGGAATGGATGAGCAGTTCTTC. The encoded protein is CASSRTGGRGMDEQFF.

This clonotype was found a few times. The V gene is TRBV12-3 or TRBV12-4, the J gene TRBJ1-5; no definite D call. The CDR3 length is 19 residues. V was cut by 1 base and J by 1 base, with 20 bases left in between. CDR3 nucleotides: TGTGCCAGCAGTTTAGGTCGTTCAGGCGGACTAATAAGCAATCAGCCCCAGCATTTT. Translated, it gives CASSLGRSGGLISNQPQHF.

V usage is TRBV7-2 and J usage is TRBJ2-1; 12 positions match TRBD2. The CDR3 spans 17 residues. CDR1 is SGHTA, CDR2 FQGNSA, per germline. Trimming removed 6 bases from V and 0 bases from J; junction bases left unmatched: 6. The CDR3 is CASSPQTSGSSYNEQFF. DNA of the CDR3: TGTGCCAGCAGTCCACAGACTAGCGGGAGCTCCTACAATGAGCAGTTCTTC.

This clonotype was counted only a few times. J is TRBJ2-7 and V is TRBV6-2 or TRBV6-3; no clear D gene. V was clipped by 0 bases and J by 9 bases, with 12 bases between them. From germline, CDR1 is MNHEY and CDR2 SVGEGT. There are 13 residues in the CDR3. The CDR3 DNA sequence: TGTGCCAGCAGTTACTCGGATATTCGGGCGCAGTACTTC. This encodes CASSYSDIRAQYF.

The rearrangement uses TRBV30 and TRBJ1-5; 8 bases are a match to TRBD1. This CDR3 spans 14 amino acids. V lost 3 bases and J lost 4; bases outside the gene matches: 5. Germline lookup yields CDR1 GTSNPN and CDR2 SVGIG (reference sequence). CDR3 in DNA: TGTGCCTGGAGAGGGACAGGAATAAATCAGCCCCAGCATTTT. Translation: CAWRGTGINQPQHF.